This TCR beta chain stems from a study of cytomegalovirus exposure and HLA in healthy donors. The CDR3 spans 16 residues. The ends lost 7 bases at V and 1 base at J; junction bases unmatched: 3. The V gene's germline CDR1 is MGHDK and CDR2 SYGVNS. PCR primers comprised 60 Vbeta and 13 Jbeta primers. Measured with immunoSEQ multiplex PCR; TCRdb has only the in-frame clones, and not every one. The repertoire has 100,000 to 150,000 clones, roughly four fifths of them found once; the top ten carry around 1.8%. Material: PBMCs. The origin of this receptor is a man in his forties or fifties in good health and CMV-seronegative. This sequence joins TRBV25-1 and TRBJ2-6, with TRBD1 matching over 11 bases. As DNA, the CDR3 is TGTGCCAGCACAGGGGACAGGGGGTCTGGGGCCAACGTCCTGACTTTC. Its protein is CASTGDRGSGANVLTF. Supplemented by reference TRBV25-1 and TRBJ2-6, the full variable domain reads EADIYQTPRYLVIGTGKKITLECSQTMGHDKMYWYQQDPGMELHLIHYSYGVNSTEKGDLSSESTVSRIRTEHFPLTLESARPSHTSQYLCASTGDRGSGANVLTFGAGSRLTVL.